The sequence of this T cell receptor beta chain was determined in a study of T cell responses to AZD1222 COVID-19 vaccine. Findings and limits, study-wide: In a largely white British group with more females than males, clonal diversity was possibly underestimated.

Concerning this clone itself: Its specificity is not known.

The table came from immunoSEQ multiplex PCR; TCRdb's copy has only in-frame clones and leaves some out. This table has about 130,000 clones, about nine tenths appearing once. V lost 1 base, J lost 8 bases, and 9 bases lay in between. Germline assignment: CDR1 MGHRA and CDR2 YSYEKL. The length of the CDR3 is 14 residues. This chain links TRBV4-1 with TRBJ2-6; D uncertain. The source is an adult who received the AZD1222 COVID-19 vaccine. Sequencing was performed on peripheral blood, taken 28 days after the second AZD1222 dose. CDR3 residues: CASSQAPGSNVLTF. CDR3 coding DNA: TGCGCCAGCAGCCAAGCGCCCGGGTCCAACGTCCTGACTTTC.